The 25 T cell receptor beta chains below were found in one sample sequenced in a study of early T cells in non-severe SARS-CoV-2 infection. TCRdb itself ran the 5' RACE reads through MiXCR, one entry per CDR3 protein. The sample contains about 62,000 distinct CDR3 sequences, approximately 9% of which appear only once. Sequenced: whole blood. The origin of the receptors is an adult who was a healthcare worker with PCR-confirmed SARS-CoV-2 infection or an uninfected control (not recorded which).

The genes are TRBV7-9 and TRBJ2-3; D remains unclear. The V and J ends lost 0 bases and 0 bases respectively, with 10 bases between them. Germline CDR1 and CDR2: SEHNR and FQNEAQ (reference sequence). This CDR3 region has 16 residues. Here the CDR3 reads CASSLAGIASTDTQYF. The CDR3 nucleotides read TGTGCCAGCAGCTTAGCGGGGATAGCAAGCACAGATACGCAGTATTTT.

A remark on this clonotype: Possible read error: a much larger clone is one base away. The chain joins TRBV7-2 to TRBJ1-4, with D possibly TRBD1 on 5 matching bases. The CDR3 totals 16 residues. Germline loops: CDR1 SGHTA, CDR2 FQGNSA. Trimming stripped 2 bases from V and 8 bases from J, with 18 bases between. In DNA, the CDR3 is TGTGCCAGCAGCTTACAGGGTTCAGAGGTGAGGGAAAAACTGTTTTTT. Residues: CASSLQGSEVREKLFF.

There are a few counts of this clonotype. This chain uses TRBV24-1 with TRBJ2-3; D might be TRBD1 or TRBD2, each matching 5 bases. CDR3 length: 15 residues. Trimming left V 7 bases short and J 1 base short, with 14 bases between. Per the germline V gene, CDR1 is KGHDR and CDR2 is SFDVKD. The CDR3 nucleotides read TGTGCCACCAGGTCGACAGACTACCGCACAGATACGCAGTATTTT. Its protein product is CATRSTDYRTDTQYF.

This clonotype was seen at least ten times. This chain uses TRBV6-1 with TRBJ2-1, with TRBD2 matching over 11 bases. This CDR3 contains 16 residues. The ends lost 7 bases at V and 6 bases at J; junction bases unmatched: 11. Germline V gene data show CDR1 as MNHNS and CDR2 as SASEGT. The DNA for the CDR3 is TGTGCCAGCACGCTTAGCGGGGGGGCTACACTCAATGAGCAGTTCTTC. It yields the protein CASTLSGGATLNEQFF.

The chain links TRBV7-3 to TRBJ2-2; 9 nucleotides agree with TRBD2. The junction had 5 bases not matched to a gene; V was cut back by 4 bases and J by 5 bases. Germline CDR1 SGHTA, CDR2 FQGTGA. The CDR3 spans 15 residues. CDR3 sequence: CASSWGTSSTGELFF. The CDR3 nucleotides are TGTGCCAGCAGCTGGGGGACTAGCTCGACCGGGGAGCTGTTTTTT.

This clonotype showed up just a few times. This sequence joins TRBV7-2 and TRBJ1-3; D remains ambiguous. The CDR3 length is 16 residues. From germline, CDR1 is SGHTA and CDR2 FQGNSA. V lost 4 bases, J lost 0 bases, and 13 bases lay in between. The CDR3: CASSSQLSVSGNTIYF. CDR3 nucleotides: TGTGCCAGCAGCTCGCAACTGTCAGTCTCTGGAAACACCATATATTTT.

The DNA of the CDR3 is TGTGCCAGCAGCCAAGCGTCGGCCAAAAACATTCAGTACTTC. Protein product: CASSQASAKNIQYF. The V gene is TRBV3-1, the J gene TRBJ2-4; D unresolved. Trimming removed 1 base at V and 1 base at J, with 5 bases between. The length of the CDR3 is 14 residues. Per the germline V gene, CDR1 is LGHDT and CDR2 is YNNKEL (reference sequence).

This clonotype has a handful of counts. The chain carries TRBV28 and TRBJ2-2; 7 bases match TRBD1. V shed 1 base, J shed 7 bases, and the junction held 9 bases outside the gene matches. From germline, CDR1 is MDHEN and CDR2 SYDVKM. There are 16 residues in the CDR3. The CDR3 DNA reads as TGTGCCAGCAGTTTATCAGGGACAGACTTTAGCGGGGAGCTGTTTTTT. This sequence encodes CASSLSGTDFSGELFF.

This clonotype turned up a few times. The chain employs TRBV7-2 and TRBJ1-5, with a weak D call TRBD1 (6 bases). This CDR3 contains 15 residues. Trimming removed 5 bases from V and 0 bases from J, with 11 bases in between. CDR1 and CDR2 from the germline V gene are SGHTA and FQGNSA. The CDR3 nucleotides are TGTGCCAGCAGCCCGGGACACCATAGCAATCAGCCCCAGCATTTT. This encodes CASSPGHHSNQPQHF.

The gene calls are TRBV18 and TRBJ2-3; no clear D gene. Germline V gene lookup returns CDR1 KGHSH and CDR2 LQKENI. V was clipped by 1 base and J by 0 bases, with 8 bases between them. This CDR3 region has 15 residues. CDR3 bases: TGTGCCAGCTCACCACTGCCAGCTAGCACAGATACGCAGTATTTT. Its translation: CASSPLPASTDTQYF.

The sample holds many counts of this clonotype. This rearrangement joins TRBV25-1 to TRBJ2-3; no clear D. Germline CDR1 MGHDK, CDR2 SYGVNS. Trimming removed 5 bases at V and 6 bases at J, with 9 bases between. The CDR3 sequence is 12 residues long. In DNA, the CDR3 is TGTGCCAGCAGTACTACGACGGATACGCAGTATTTT. This encodes CASSTTTDTQYF.

This CDR3 reads CASSLGMNYEQYV. CDR3 DNA: TGTGCCAGCAGCTTAGGTATGAATTACGAGCAGTACGTC. The J gene is TRBJ2-7, the V gene TRBV7-2; no clear D gene. This CDR3 has 13 amino acids. With 1 base removed from V and 4 bases from J, the gap between germline ends came to 8 bases. Per the germline V gene, CDR1 is SGHTA and CDR2 is FQGNSA.

A few counts support this clonotype. The chain combines TRBV9 with TRBJ2-3; possible D gene TRBD2, 5 bases. This CDR3 spans 14 amino acids. Germline V gene sequence: CDR1 SGDLS, CDR2 YYNGEE. Trimming took off 4 bases at V and 5 bases at J, with 14 bases between the two ends. The CDR3, as DNA: TGTGCCAGCAGCCCGCGAGGGAGCGTAGATACGCAGTATTTT. It codes for CASSPRGSVDTQYF.

This clonotype occurred a few times. This chain connects TRBV9 to TRBJ2-1, with TRBD1 matching 7 bases. This CDR3 is 14 amino acids long. Trimming took 3 bases from V and 4 from J; bases not matched to a gene: 4. Germline V gives CDR1 SGDLS, CDR2 YYNGEE. This CDR3 is CASSDRDRYNEQFF. The CDR3 DNA is TGTGCCAGCAGCGACCGGGACAGATACAATGAGCAGTTCTTC.

This clonotype has only a few counts. The chain links TRBV5-4 to TRBJ2-5; D gene uncertain. This CDR3 has 15 amino acids. Germline lookup yields CDR1 SGHNT and CDR2 YYREEE (reference sequence). Between the trimmed V and J ends, which lost 0 bases and 1 base, there was a span of 10 bases. CDR3 loop: CASSLARYSQETQYF. CDR3 sequence (DNA): TGTGCCAGCAGCTTGGCCAGGTACAGCCAAGAGACCCAGTACTTC.

This clonotype was seen a few times. V is TRBV3-1 and J is TRBJ1-1; D not certain. V lost 0 bases to trimming and J lost 4 bases, with 9 bases between them. This CDR3 region has 14 residues. Germline loops: CDR1 LGHDT, CDR2 YNNKEL (reference sequence). The CDR3 reads CASSQDSPRTEAFF. In DNA form, the CDR3 reads TGTGCCAGCAGCCAAGACAGCCCGCGCACTGAAGCTTTCTTT. Complete variable domain (other parts from reference TRBV3-1 and TRBJ1-1): DTAVSQTPKYLVTQMGNDKSIKCEQNLGHDTMYWYKQDSKKFLKIMFSYNNKELIINETVPNRFSPKSPDKAHLNLHINSLELGDSAVYFCASSQDSPRTEAFFGQGTRLTVV.

This clonotype has ten or more counts. The chain employs TRBV12-3 or TRBV12-4 and TRBJ1-5, with D maybe TRBD1 (5 bases). The length of the CDR3 is 15 residues. V shed 3 bases and J shed 0 bases, with 9 bases lying between them. The CDR3 is CASSFTGGSNQPQHF. The CDR3 bases are TGTGCCAGCAGTTTTACAGGAGGTAGCAATCAGCCCCAGCATTTT.

This chain joins TRBV7-2 and TRBJ2-3; no reliable D call. Germline V gene lookup returns CDR1 SGHTA and CDR2 FQGNSA. The CDR3 loop spans 14 amino acids. Trimming shortened V by 4 bases and J by 0 bases, and 8 bases separated the two germline ends. The CDR3 nucleotides are TGTGCCAGCAGCTCCGCACACAGCACAGATACGCAGTATTTT. Translation gives CASSSAHSTDTQYF.

The V and J genes are TRBV9 and TRBJ2-1, with 12 positions matching TRBD2. Germline values: CDR1 SGDLS, CDR2 YYNGEE. This CDR3 is built from 20 residues. V was pared by 4 bases and J by 7 bases, with 21 bases of the junction left unmatched. CDR3 region: CASSPRSSSGGAWVSNEQFF. CDR3 nucleotides: TGTGCCAGCAGCCCTAGAAGCTCTAGCGGGGGGGCCTGGGTTTCGAATGAGCAGTTCTTC.

This clonotype came up a few times. This chain joins TRBV20-1 and TRBJ1-2, with D perhaps TRBD1 (6 bases). The V gene lost 0 bases and the J gene lost 3 bases, with 11 bases spanning the gap. CDR1 is DFQATT, CDR2 SNEGSKA, per germline (reference sequence). The CDR3 is made up of 14 amino acids. The CDR3 DNA reads as TGCAGTGCTAGAGATCAGGGGAAGGACTATGGCTACACCTTC. It specifies CSARDQGKDYGYTF.

This clonotype was counted only a few times. J is TRBJ2-5 and V is TRBV18; possibly TRBD1 for D (5 bases). This CDR3 spans 12 amino acids. The V and J ends lost 6 bases and 4 bases respectively, with 9 bases between them. Germline V gene data show CDR1 as KGHSH and CDR2 as LQKENI. CDR3 DNA sequence: TGTGCCAGCTCGAGTCAGGGAGAGACCCAGTACTTC. Amino acids: CASSSQGETQYF.

The V and J genes are TRBV28 and TRBJ2-2; a possible D gene is TRBD2 (5 bases). The germline CDR1 and CDR2 sequences are MDHEN and SYDVKM. This CDR3 is 16 amino acids long. Trimming cost V 1 base and J 5 bases, with 14 bases left between them. The DNA of the CDR3 is TGTGCCAGCAGTTTATTAGAGGGCAGAGGAACCGGGGAGCTGTTTTTT. This gives the protein CASSLLEGRGTGELFF.

This chain joins TRBV24-1 and TRBJ2-4; possibly TRBD1 for D (6 bases). Germline-derived CDR1 and CDR2 are KGHDR and SFDVKD. This CDR3 has 13 residues. Between the trimmed V and J ends, which lost 3 bases and 8 bases, there was a span of 10 bases. DNA of the CDR3: TGTGCCACCAGTGATCGAGGGGGAGACATTCAGTACTTC. Its protein product is CATSDRGGDIQYF.

The rearrangement joins TRBV5-5 to TRBJ1-5, with 8 bases lining up with TRBD1. The V gene's germline CDR1 is SGHKS and CDR2 YYEKEE (reference sequence). Unmatched junction bases numbered 4, after V lost 4 bases and J lost 4 bases. The CDR3 is 14 residues long. The DNA for the CDR3 is TGTGCCAGCAGCATGACAGGGGTTAATCAGCCCCAGCATTTT. It encodes CASSMTGVNQPQHF.

This clonotype turned up a few times. The chain has TRBV4-2 and TRBJ1-1; D ambiguous. The germline V gene encodes CDR1 LGHNA and CDR2 YNFKEQ. V lost 0 bases, J lost 3 bases, and 8 bases lay in between. This CDR3 contains 14 residues. In nucleotides, the CDR3 is TGTGCCAGCAGCCAAGATGCCGGGGACACTGAAGCTTTCTTT. It codes for CASSQDAGDTEAFF.